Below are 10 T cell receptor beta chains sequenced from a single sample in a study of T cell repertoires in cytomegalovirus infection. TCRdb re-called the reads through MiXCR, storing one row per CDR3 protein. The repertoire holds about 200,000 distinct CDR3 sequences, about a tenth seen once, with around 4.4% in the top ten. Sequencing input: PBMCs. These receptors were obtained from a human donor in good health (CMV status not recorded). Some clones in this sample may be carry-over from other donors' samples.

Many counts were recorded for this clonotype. Here the CDR3 reads CASSRADRGGNQPQHF. Here the CDR3 DNA reads TGTGCCAGCAGCCGAGCCGACAGGGGCGGCAATCAGCCCCAGCATTTT. The chain carries TRBV4-2 and TRBJ1-5; 8 bases map to TRBD1. CDR1 LGHNA and CDR2 YNFKEQ come from the germline V gene. CDR3 size: 16 residues. The V segment lost 4 bases and the J segment 2 bases; nucleotides outside the gene matches: 7.

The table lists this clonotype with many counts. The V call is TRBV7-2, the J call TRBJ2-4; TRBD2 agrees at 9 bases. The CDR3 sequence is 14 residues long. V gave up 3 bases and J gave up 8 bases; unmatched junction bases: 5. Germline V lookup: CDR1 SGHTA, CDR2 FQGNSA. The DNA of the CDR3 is TGTGCCAGCAGCTTTGATAGCGGGAGTTACATTCAGTACTTC. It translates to CASSFDSGSYIQYF.

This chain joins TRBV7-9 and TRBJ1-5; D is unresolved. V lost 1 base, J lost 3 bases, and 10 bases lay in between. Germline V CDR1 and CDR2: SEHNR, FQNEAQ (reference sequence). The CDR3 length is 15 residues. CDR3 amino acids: CASSLDALVNQPQHF. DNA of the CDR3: TGTGCCAGCAGCTTAGATGCCCTCGTCAATCAGCCCCAGCATTTT.

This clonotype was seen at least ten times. CDR3 sequence (DNA): TGTGCCAGCAGCCCCGCCGGAGGGAACTATGGCTACACCTTC. This sequence encodes CASSPAGGNYGYTF. The chain couples TRBV7-9 to TRBJ1-2; no clear D. From germline, CDR1 is SEHNR and CDR2 FQNEAQ (reference sequence). This CDR3 is 14 amino acids long. V shed 5 bases and J shed 2 bases, with 12 bases lying between them.

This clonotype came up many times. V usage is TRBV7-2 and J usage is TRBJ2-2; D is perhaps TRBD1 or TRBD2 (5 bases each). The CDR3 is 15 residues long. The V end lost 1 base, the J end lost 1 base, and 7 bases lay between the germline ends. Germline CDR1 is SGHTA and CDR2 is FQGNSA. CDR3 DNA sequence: TGTGCCAGCAGCTTAGTTGGGGGGAACACCGGGGAGCTGTTTTTT. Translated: CASSLVGGNTGELFF.

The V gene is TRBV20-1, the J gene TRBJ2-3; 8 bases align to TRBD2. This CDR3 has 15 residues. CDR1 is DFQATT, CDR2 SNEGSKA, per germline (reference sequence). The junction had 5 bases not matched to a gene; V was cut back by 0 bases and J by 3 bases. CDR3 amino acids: CSARDPGLATDTQYF. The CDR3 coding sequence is TGCAGTGCTAGAGATCCAGGACTAGCAACAGATACGCAGTATTTT.

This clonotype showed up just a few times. In nucleotides, the CDR3 is TGTGCCAGTAGTACTGGGACCACAAGGGACACTGAAGCTTTCTTT. Protein: CASSTGTTRDTEAFF. J is TRBJ1-1 and V is TRBV19; D might be TRBD1 (5 bases). Germline V gene lookup returns CDR1 LNHDA and CDR2 SQIVND (reference sequence). Trimming took off 4 bases at V and 3 bases at J, with 15 bases between the two ends. The CDR3 contains 15 residues.

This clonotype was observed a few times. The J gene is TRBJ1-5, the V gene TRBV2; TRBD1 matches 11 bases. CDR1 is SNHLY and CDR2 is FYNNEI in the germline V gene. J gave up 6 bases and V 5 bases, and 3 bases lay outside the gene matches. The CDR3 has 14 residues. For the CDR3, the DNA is TGTGCCAGCAGTAGGGACAGGGGGACTCAGCCCCAGCATTTT. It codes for CASSRDRGTQPQHF.

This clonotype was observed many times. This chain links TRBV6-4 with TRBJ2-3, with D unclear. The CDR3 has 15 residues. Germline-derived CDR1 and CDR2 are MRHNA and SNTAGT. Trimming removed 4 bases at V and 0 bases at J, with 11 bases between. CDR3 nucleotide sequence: TGTGCCAGCAGTGTAGGCCAGCGTAGCACAGATACGCAGTATTTT. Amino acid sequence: CASSVGQRSTDTQYF.

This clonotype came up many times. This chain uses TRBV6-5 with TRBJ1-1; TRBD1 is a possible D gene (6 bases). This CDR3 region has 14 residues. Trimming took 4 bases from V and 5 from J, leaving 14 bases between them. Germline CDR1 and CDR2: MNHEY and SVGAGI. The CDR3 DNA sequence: TGTGCCAGCAGTTCCCGGAGGGGGGGGACTGAAGCTTTCTTT. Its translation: CASSSRRGGTEAFF.